The T cell receptor beta chain under discussion was sequenced for a study of OX40 agonist ivuxolimab in advanced cancers. Data came from immunoSEQ multiplex PCR; TCRdb stores just in-frame clones and leaves some out. The sample includes some 57,000 clones, roughly 88% of them seen just once. Trimming stripped 6 bases from V and 5 bases from J, with 13 bases between. Per germline, CDR1 LNHDA and CDR2 SQIVND (reference sequence). This CDR3 is built from 13 residues. Sequences were derived from CD4+ or CD8+ T cells sorted from blood, sampled in a trial of the OX40 agonist ivuxolimab. This clonotype was obtained from an adult with an advanced solid tumor such as melanoma, head and neck, liver or kidney cancer. This sequence joins TRBV19 and TRBJ2-5, with D possibly TRBD2 on 5 matching bases. In DNA, the CDR3 is TGTGCCAGTAGCCAGCCGGGCGGGGAGACCCAGTACTTC. This codes for CASSQPGGETQYF.